The 12 T cell receptor beta chains below all came from one sample that was sequenced in a study of blood T cell repertoires in COVID-19 (dated by TCRdb to about 2020). The library was obtained by the immunoSEQ multiplex PCR assay. TCRdb limited this immuneACCESS table to in-frame rearrangements with V and J called. A share of clones is missing; checked studies link under half to unresolved V genes, and the rest is unexplained. This sample holds hundreds of thousands of clones; approximately 88% were observed only once. More than 8.5% of the sample belongs to the ten largest clones. The material sequenced was peripheral blood. Receptors originate from a woman aged 70 to 79 with COVID-19, enrolled during active disease.

This chain joins TRBV28 and TRBJ1-2; D is uncertain. The CDR3 consists of 14 residues. CDR1 is MDHEN and CDR2 is SYDVKM in the germline V gene. V lost 4 bases, J lost 0 bases, and 9 bases lay in between. Here the CDR3 reads CASSSGEANYGYTF. The CDR3 nucleotides read TGTGCCAGCAGTTCCGGGGAAGCTAACTATGGCTACACCTTC.

The gene calls are TRBV5-1 and TRBJ2-7; TRBD2 aligns across 12 bases. The CDR3 runs to 16 residues. V trimming: 4 bases; J trimming: 7 bases; junction bases outside the gene matches: 12. Per germline, CDR1 SGHRS and CDR2 YFSETQ. The CDR3 reads CASSPGRTSGAEEQYF. DNA of the CDR3: TGCGCCAGCAGCCCGGGGAGGACTAGCGGGGCGGAGGAGCAGTACTTC.

The chain is built from TRBV28 and TRBJ1-6, with a possible D match to TRBD1 (6 bases). The V gene lost 8 bases and the J gene lost 6 bases, with 17 bases spanning the gap. Germline lookup yields CDR1 MDHEN and CDR2 SYDVKM. CDR3 size: 15 residues. The DNA for the CDR3 is TGTGCCAGCGGCCTAATACAGGGTGGTAATTCACCCCTCCACTTT. This sequence encodes CASGLIQGGNSPLHF.

This sequence joins TRBV30 and TRBJ1-5; 8 nucleotides agree with TRBD1. J gave up 7 bases and V 3 bases, and 8 bases lay outside the gene matches. The germline V gene encodes CDR1 GTSNPN and CDR2 SVGIG (reference sequence). The CDR3 runs to 14 residues. The DNA of the CDR3 is TGTGCCTGGAGGGTAACAGGGGGAGGACAGCCCCAGCATTTT. Amino acid sequence: CAWRVTGGGQPQHF.

The gene calls are TRBV9 and TRBJ1-2; TRBD1 aligns across 7 bases. The trim removed 0 bases at V and 4 bases at J, leaving 3 bases unmatched. The germline gives CDR1 SGDLS, CDR2 YYNGEE. There are 14 residues in the CDR3. The CDR3 reads CASSVGGGSYGYTF. The CDR3 DNA sequence: TGTGCCAGCAGCGTAGGAGGGGGCTCCTATGGCTACACCTTC.

This chain uses TRBV30 with TRBJ2-7, with TRBD2 identical over 7 bases. The CDR3 is 13 residues long. V shed 4 bases, J shed 2 bases, and the junction held 5 bases outside the gene matches. Germline V CDR1 and CDR2: GTSNPN, SVGIG (reference sequence). The CDR3 nucleotides read TGTGCCTGGACTAGCGGACCAACCTACGAGCAGTACTTC. Amino acid sequence: CAWTSGPTYEQYF.

The V and J genes are TRBV2 and TRBJ1-2; no reliable D call. The V end was cut by 8 bases, the J end by 3 bases, with 7 bases between. This CDR3 comprises 11 residues. Germline-derived CDR1 and CDR2 are SNHLY and FYNNEI. CDR3 sequence: CASGLHYGYTF. For the CDR3, the DNA is TGTGCCAGCGGCTTGCACTATGGCTACACCTTC. Full variable domain (rest looked up from reference TRBV2 and TRBJ1-2): EPEVTQTPSHQVTQMGQEVILRCVPISNHLYFYWYRQILGQKVEFLVSFYNNEISEKSEIFDDQFSVERPDGSNFTLKIRSTKLEDSAMYFCASGLHYGYTFGSGTRLTVV.

This clone was observed a single time. The chain combines TRBV7-3 with TRBJ2-2, with 7 bases fitting TRBD2. CDR1 is SGHTA, CDR2 FQGTGA, per germline. J lost 2 bases, V lost 1 base, and 4 bases had no gene match. This CDR3 comprises 16 residues. As DNA, the CDR3 is TGTGCCAGCAGCTTAAGTCTAGCGGAAAACACCGGGGAGCTGTTTTTT. Translation gives CASSLSLAENTGELFF.

The chain has TRBV7-8 and TRBJ2-4; TRBD1 might be the D (6 bases). This CDR3 contains 17 residues. Trimming took off 5 bases at V and 1 base at J, with 18 bases between the two ends. Germline-derived CDR1 and CDR2 are SGHVS and FQNEAQ. The CDR3 spells CASSTLLAGEAKNIQYF. In DNA form, the CDR3 reads TGTGCCAGCAGCACCCTGTTAGCAGGGGAGGCCAAAAACATTCAGTACTTC.

The chain is built from TRBV28 and TRBJ2-2, with TRBD2 matching 7 bases. V lost 3 bases, J lost 4 bases, and 2 bases stayed unmatched. Germline CDR1 reads MDHEN; CDR2 reads SYDVKM. This CDR3 region has 14 residues. The CDR3 region is CASSFGGGTGELFF. Here the CDR3 DNA reads TGTGCCAGCAGTTTCGGCGGGGGCACCGGGGAGCTGTTTTTT.

V is TRBV9 and J is TRBJ2-2; D perhaps matches TRBD2 (5 bases). V dropped 0 bases and J dropped 6 bases, with 18 bases sitting between them. The CDR3 is made up of 17 amino acids. Germline V CDR1 and CDR2: SGDLS, YYNGEE. CDR3 coding DNA: TGTGCCAGCAGCGTAGTGCTCGGGGTAACTGGTCCCGGGGAGCTGTTTTTT. Translation gives CASSVVLGVTGPGELFF.

The chain combines TRBV10-3 with TRBJ2-7; TRBD2 is a possible D gene (5 bases). The CDR3 runs 12 residues. V was trimmed by 8 bases and J by 5 bases, leaving 13 bases between them. The germline V gene encodes CDR1 ENHRY and CDR2 SYGVKD. CDR3 coding DNA: TGTGCCATCTCTCGGGGTGGCGACGAGCAGTACTTC. This encodes CAISRGGDEQYF.